These T cell receptor beta chains were read from a single sample in a study of CD8 T cells in ankylosing spondylitis. TCRdb recomputed calls from the 5' RACE reads with MiXCR, one row per CDR3 protein. The sample includes a few hundred thousand distinct CDR3 sequences, approximately 11% of them seen just once. Sequenced input: blood, either unsorted or a sorted T cell fraction (not recorded which). These receptors were taken from a male donor with ankylosing spondylitis. Each CDR3 is given with its conserved first and last residue. D genes are given only for firm matches. Clone size is stated in some rows and not others, as once, few, many or a class when expanded.

clone size	D gene	V gene	J gene	CDR3 protein	CDR3 DNA
-	-	TRBV9	TRBJ1-3	CASSVGMSGNTIYF	TGTGCCAGCAGCGTAGGGATGTCTGGAAACACCATATATTTT
-	TRBD2	TRBV6-5	TRBJ2-7	CASSYGLAGVYEQYF	TGTGCCAGCAGTTACGGTCTAGCGGGAGTCTACGAGCAGTACTTC
few	TRBD2	TRBV7-9	TRBJ2-7	CASSLASGRAFEQYF	TGTGCCAGCAGCTTAGCTAGCGGGAGGGCCTTCGAGCAGTACTTC
few	TRBD2	TRBV12-3/TRBV12-4	TRBJ2-2	CASHGPLAALDTGELFF	TGTGCCAGCCATGGGCCACTAGCGGCATTAGACACCGGGGAGCTGTTTTTT
few	-	TRBV15	TRBJ2-5	CATSRERGTQYF	TGTGCCACCAGCAGGGAACGTGGGACCCAGTACTTC
few	TRBD2	TRBV30	TRBJ2-1	CAWSEAGVREQFF	TGTGCCTGGAGTGAAGCGGGAGTTAGGGAGCAGTTCTTC
few	-	TRBV20-1	TRBJ2-2	CSARGPLSRAGELFF	TGCAGTGCTAGAGGGCCACTAAGTCGGGCCGGGGAGCTGTTTTTT
-	TRBD2	TRBV27	TRBJ2-1	CATQLGTSGYNEQFF	TGTGCCACCCAATTGGGGACTAGCGGTTACAATGAGCAGTTCTTC
few	TRBD2	TRBV29-1	TRBJ2-1	CSVVLAGAYNEQFF	TGCAGCGTTGTACTAGCGGGGGCCTACAATGAGCAGTTCTTC
few	TRBD2	TRBV7-2	TRBJ2-3	CATGGFRTDTQYF	TGTGCCACCGGGGGGTTTCGCACAGATACGCAGTATTTT
few	-	TRBV5-1	TRBJ1-5	CASSPGQFNQPQHF	TGCGCCAGCAGCCCGGGACAATTCAATCAGCCCCAGCATTTT
-	-	TRBV12-3/TRBV12-4	TRBJ1-2	CASSLDSYYGYTF	TGTGCCAGCAGTCTGGACAGCTACTATGGCTACACCTTC
-	-	TRBV7-8	TRBJ2-1	CASSFSLYGSGAEQFF	TGTGCCAGCAGCTTCTCTTTGTACGGTTCTGGCGCTGAGCAGTTCTTC
-	TRBD1	TRBV10-3	TRBJ2-6	CAISDHTGAGANVLTF	TGTGCCATCAGTGACCATACAGGGGCAGGGGCCAACGTCCTGACTTTC
few	-	TRBV6-6	TRBJ1-2	CASSWFGGYTF	TGTGCCAGCAGTTGGTTCGGGGGCTACACCTTC
few	TRBD1	TRBV24-1	TRBJ2-5	CATSDDANDRGPETQYF	TGTGCCACCAGTGATGACGCAAACGACAGGGGGCCAGAGACCCAGTACTTC
many	TRBD2	TRBV7-2	TRBJ2-1	CASSFRRGGNNEQFF	TGTGCCAGCAGCTTCAGGAGGGGAGGGAACAATGAGCAGTTCTTC
-	-	TRBV12-3/TRBV12-4	TRBJ1-1	CASSPVGGSTEAFF	TGTGCCAGCAGCCCTGTAGGGGGGTCCACTGAAGCTTTCTTT
many	TRBD2	TRBV14	TRBJ2-1	CASSLAGGSNEQFF	TGTGCCAGCAGCCTAGCGGGAGGGTCGAATGAGCAGTTCTTC
few	TRBD1	TRBV27	TRBJ1-1	CASSRQGGMNTEAFF	TGTGCCAGCAGTCGACAGGGAGGAATGAACACTGAAGCTTTCTTT
-	-	TRBV27	TRBJ2-2	CASRKTPTSSGELFF	TGTGCCAGCAGAAAAACTCCGACTAGTTCCGGGGAGCTGTTTTTT
many	-	TRBV5-1	TRBJ2-2	CASSLGTGGTGELFF	TGTGCCAGCAGCTTGGGTACAGGAGGCACCGGGGAGCTGTTTTTT
few	-	TRBV20-1	TRBJ2-1	CSARGLASAPGQFF	TGCAGTGCTAGAGGGCTGGCTAGCGCCCCAGGGCAGTTCTTC
few	-	TRBV7-7	TRBJ2-1	CASSSLAESEQFF	TGTGCCAGCAGCTCCCTGGCGGAAAGTGAGCAGTTCTTC
few	-	TRBV19	TRBJ1-2	CATISGTPSSGYTF	TGTGCCACCATTTCCGGGACACCTAGCAGCGGCTACACCTTC
-	-	TRBV27	TRBJ2-7	CASSITGGSLAGQYF	TGTGCCAGCAGTATCACAGGAGGCAGCTTGGCCGGGCAGTACTTC
-	-	TRBV11-2	TRBJ2-1	CASSLDHLTNEQFF	TGTGCCAGCAGCTTAGATCATTTGACCAATGAGCAGTTCTTC
few	-	TRBV11-2	TRBJ2-2	CASSTWETNTGELFF	TGTGCCAGCAGCACCTGGGAGACGAACACCGGGGAGCTGTTTTTT
many	-	TRBV5-1	TRBJ1-1	CASSRGRGNTEAFF	TGCGCCAGCAGCCGGGGGAGGGGGAACACTGAAGCTTTCTTT
-	-	TRBV29-1	TRBJ1-1	CSVATGTNTEAFF	TGCAGCGTTGCAACAGGTACGAACACTGAAGCTTTCTTT
few	TRBD1	TRBV7-2	TRBJ2-3	CASSPGTAFTDTQYF	TGTGCCAGCAGCCCCGGGACAGCCTTCACAGATACGCAGTATTTT
-	-	TRBV11-3	TRBJ2-4	CASSARIATKNIQYF	TGTGCCAGCAGCGCGCGCATAGCGACCAAAAACATTCAGTACTTC
-	-	TRBV19	TRBJ1-2	CASKIRGEETYTF	TGTGCCAGTAAAATACGTGGTGAAGAGACCTACACCTTC
-	-	TRBV20-1	TRBJ2-1	CSASLSSYNEQFF	TGCAGTGCTAGCCTGAGCTCCTACAATGAGCAGTTCTTC
few	TRBD2	TRBV20-1	TRBJ2-5	CSAETSGSPQETQYF	TGCAGTGCCGAGACTAGCGGGAGCCCCCAAGAGACCCAGTACTTC
few	TRBD2	TRBV5-1	TRBJ2-1	CASRLLAGYNEQFF	TGCGCCAGCAGGTTACTAGCGGGGTACAATGAGCAGTTCTTC
many	-	TRBV21-1	TRBJ2-1	CASSKRKRGDSYNEQFF	TGTGCCAGCAGCAAACGGAAGCGGGGGGACTCCTACAATGAGCAGTTCTTC
many	TRBD1	TRBV15	TRBJ2-2	CATSRAPGQGANTGELFF	TGTGCCACCAGCAGAGCCCCGGGACAGGGGGCGAACACCGGGGAGCTGTTTTTT
-	-	TRBV3-1	TRBJ2-7	CASSQDIREQYF	TGTGCCAGCAGCCAAGATATACGCGAGCAGTACTTC
many	TRBD2	TRBV5-1	TRBJ2-1	CASSVGLAGIPLVIREQFF	TGCGCCAGCAGCGTGGGACTAGCGGGAATCCCCCTCGTTATCCGTGAGCAGTTCTTC
-	TRBD1	TRBV20-1	TRBJ2-5	CSASPGTGGAETQYF	TGCAGTGCTAGTCCCGGGACAGGGGGCGCGGAGACCCAGTACTTC
-	TRBD1	TRBV29-1	TRBJ2-1	CSVTTGAAYNEQFF	TGCAGCGTAACCACAGGGGCGGCCTACAATGAGCAGTTCTTC
few	-	TRBV2	TRBJ1-1	CASSEYGPKNTEAFF	TGTGCCAGCAGTGAATATGGGCCAAAGAACACTGAAGCTTTCTTT
-	-	TRBV12-3/TRBV12-4	TRBJ1-2	CASTLEGYGYTF	TGTGCCAGCACCCTAGAGGGCTATGGCTACACCTTC
-	-	TRBV7-9	TRBJ2-3	CASSKSTDTQYF	TGTGCCAGCAGCAAGTCCACAGATACGCAGTATTTT
few	-	TRBV6-1	TRBJ1-4	CASSITPGVEKLFF	TGTGCCAGCAGCATTACCCCGGGGGTTGAAAAACTGTTTTTT
-	TRBD2	TRBV20-1	TRBJ2-3	CSARDHSGRATDTQYF	TGCAGTGCTAGAGATCATAGCGGGAGAGCAACAGATACGCAGTATTTT
-	-	TRBV9	TRBJ2-1	CASSVVEVFEQFF	TGTGCCAGCAGCGTAGTAGAAGTTTTTGAGCAGTTCTTC
few	-	TRBV15	TRBJ2-1	CATSRGGGQSYNEQFF	TGTGCCACCAGCAGGGGGGGCGGTCAATCCTACAATGAGCAGTTCTTC
few	-	TRBV12-3/TRBV12-4	TRBJ2-7	CASSLSWNEQYF	TGTGCCAGCAGTTTGAGTTGGAACGAGCAGTACTTC
-	TRBD2	TRBV5-6	TRBJ2-1	CASSSGTSKPWPHNEQFF	TGTGCCAGCAGCTCCGGGACTAGCAAGCCATGGCCACACAATGAGCAGTTCTTC
few	TRBD2	TRBV11-3	TRBJ2-1	CASSPLGTTLGVQFF	TGTGCCAGCAGCCCCCTCGGGACTACCCTCGGGGTGCAGTTCTTC
-	TRBD1	TRBV20-1	TRBJ1-1	CSALYRGRGEAFF	TGCAGTGCTCTCTACAGGGGGCGCGGGGAAGCTTTCTTT
few	-	TRBV24-1	TRBJ2-6	CATSDWSNVLTF	TGTGCCACCAGTGATTGGTCCAACGTCCTGACTTTC
-	-	TRBV12-3/TRBV12-4	TRBJ1-2	CASSLWSRAANYGYTF	TGTGCCAGCAGTTTATGGAGCAGGGCGGCTAACTATGGCTACACCTTC
few	-	TRBV7-8	TRBJ2-2	CASSARSVFGELFF	TGTGCCAGCAGCGCACGTTCGGTGTTCGGGGAGCTGTTTTTT
few	-	TRBV19	TRBJ1-5	CASSIGGPNQPQHF	TGTGCCAGTAGTATCGGGGGTCCCAATCAGCCCCAGCATTTT
few	TRBD1	TRBV12-3/TRBV12-4	TRBJ1-5	CASSPDREQPQHF	TGTGCCAGCAGCCCTGACAGGGAACAGCCCCAGCATTTT
few	TRBD2	TRBV20-1	TRBJ2-7	CSARVSSGSYEQYF	TGCAGTGCTAGAGTGTCTAGCGGGAGCTACGAGCAGTACTTC